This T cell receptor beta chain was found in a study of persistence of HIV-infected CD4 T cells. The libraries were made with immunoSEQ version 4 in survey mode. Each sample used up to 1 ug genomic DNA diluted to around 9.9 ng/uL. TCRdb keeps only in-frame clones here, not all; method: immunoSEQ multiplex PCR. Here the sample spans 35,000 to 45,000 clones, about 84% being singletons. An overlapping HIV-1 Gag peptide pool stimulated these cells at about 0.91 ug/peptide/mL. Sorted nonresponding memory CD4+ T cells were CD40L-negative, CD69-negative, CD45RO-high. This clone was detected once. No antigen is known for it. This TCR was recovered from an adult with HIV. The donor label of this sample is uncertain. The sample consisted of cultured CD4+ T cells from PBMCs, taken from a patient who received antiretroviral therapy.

The CDR3 is CASSLADSNYGYTF. The CDR3 region has the DNA TGCGCCAGCAGCTTGGCGGACAGTAACTATGGCTACACCTTC. The gene calls are TRBV5-1 and TRBJ1-2; TRBD1 is a possible D gene (6 bases). In germline, CDR1 is SGHRS, CDR2 YFSETQ. V lost 0 bases, J lost 1 base, and 7 bases lay in between. The CDR3 is made up of 14 amino acids.